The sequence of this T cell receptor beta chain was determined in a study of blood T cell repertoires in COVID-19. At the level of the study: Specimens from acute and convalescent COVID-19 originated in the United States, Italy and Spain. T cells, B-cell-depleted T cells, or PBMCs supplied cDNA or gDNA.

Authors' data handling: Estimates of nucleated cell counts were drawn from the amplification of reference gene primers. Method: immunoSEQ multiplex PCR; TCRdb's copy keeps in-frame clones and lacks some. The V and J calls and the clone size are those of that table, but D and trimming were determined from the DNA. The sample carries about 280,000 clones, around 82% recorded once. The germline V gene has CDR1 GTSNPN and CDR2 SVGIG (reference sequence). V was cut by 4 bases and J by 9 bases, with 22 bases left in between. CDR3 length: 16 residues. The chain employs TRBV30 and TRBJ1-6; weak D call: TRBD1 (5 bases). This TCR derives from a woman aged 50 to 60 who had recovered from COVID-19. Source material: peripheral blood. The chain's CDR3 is CAWIAAGINRGSPLHF. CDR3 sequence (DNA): TGTGCCTGGATCGCGGCAGGGATAAATAGGGGTTCACCCCTCCACTTT.